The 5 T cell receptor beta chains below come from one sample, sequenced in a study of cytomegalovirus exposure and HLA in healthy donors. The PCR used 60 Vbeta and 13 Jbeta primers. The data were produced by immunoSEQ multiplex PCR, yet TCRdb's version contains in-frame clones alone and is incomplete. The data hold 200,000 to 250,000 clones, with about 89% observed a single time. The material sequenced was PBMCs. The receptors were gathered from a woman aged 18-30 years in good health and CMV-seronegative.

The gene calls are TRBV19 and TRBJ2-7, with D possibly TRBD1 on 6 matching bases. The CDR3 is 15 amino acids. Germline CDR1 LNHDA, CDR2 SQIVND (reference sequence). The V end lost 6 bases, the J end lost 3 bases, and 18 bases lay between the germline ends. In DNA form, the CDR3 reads TGTGCCAGTAGGAAGTCTACAGGGATAAGCTACGAGCAGTACTTC. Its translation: CASRKSTGISYEQYF.

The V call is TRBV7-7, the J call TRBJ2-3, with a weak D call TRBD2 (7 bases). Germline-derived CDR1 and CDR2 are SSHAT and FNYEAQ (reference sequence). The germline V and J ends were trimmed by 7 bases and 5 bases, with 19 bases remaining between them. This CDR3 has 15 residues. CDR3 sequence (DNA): TGTGCCAGCATGAAAAACGGGGGGCGGGGAGATACGCAGTATTTT. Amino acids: CASMKNGGRGDTQYF.

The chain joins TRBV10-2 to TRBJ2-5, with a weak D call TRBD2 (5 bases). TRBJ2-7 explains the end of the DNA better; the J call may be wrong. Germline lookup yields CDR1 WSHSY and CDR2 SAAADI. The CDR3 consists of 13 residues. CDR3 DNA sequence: TGCGCCAGCAGTGAGGGACTTTACTACGAGCAGTACTTC. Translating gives CASSEGLYYEQYF.

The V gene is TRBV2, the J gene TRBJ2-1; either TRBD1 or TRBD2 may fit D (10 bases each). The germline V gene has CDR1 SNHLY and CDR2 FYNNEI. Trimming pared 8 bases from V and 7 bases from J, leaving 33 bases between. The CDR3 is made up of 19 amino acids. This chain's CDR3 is CASFPGQGLAGAEGNEQFF. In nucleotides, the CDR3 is TGTGCCAGCTTCCCGGGACAGGGGCTAGCGGGGGCCGAGGGGAATGAGCAGTTCTTC.

The CDR3 is CASSEQGSSYEQYF. As DNA, the CDR3 is TGCGCCAGCAGTGAACAGGGGTCCTCCTACGAGCAGTACTTC. V and J are TRBV10-1 and TRBJ2-7; 7 nucleotides align to TRBD1. The germline CDR1 and CDR2 sequences are WNHNN and SYGVQD (reference sequence). Trimming cost V 3 bases and J 0 bases; bases outside gene matches: 2. There are 14 residues in the CDR3.